The present entry profiles one T cell receptor (beta chain) with its context. This sample is drawn from a study of blood T cell repertoires in COVID-19. Across the study: Collection of acute and convalescent COVID-19 samples took place in the United States, Italy and Spain. The analysed material was cDNA or gDNA that came from T cells, B-cell-depleted T cells, or PBMCs.

Original processing methods: Estimation of nucleated cell counts was performed using reference gene primer amplification. Profiled with immunoSEQ multiplex PCR; TCRdb holds only in-frame clones, not every one. V, J and clone size reflect that table, while D and trimming were determined from the DNA. The data contain 260,000 or so clones, approximately 90% of them singletons. The germline CDR1 and CDR2 sequences are LGHNA and YNFKEQ. The CDR3 totals 14 residues. V was clipped by 0 bases and J by 7 bases, with 12 bases between them. The study drew participants aged about 18 to 90 years from roughly 25 US areas.

The sequenced sample consisted of PBMCs or T cells enriched from blood (not recorded which). The TCR originated in a woman in her 30s with acute COVID-19. The rearrangement links TRBV4-2 to TRBJ1-2; weak D call: TRBD1 (5 bases). CDR3 protein: CASSQDNRQGGYTF. In nucleotides, the CDR3 is TGTGCCAGCAGCCAAGACAATAGGCAGGGTGGCTACACCTTC.